The following is a T cell receptor (beta chain) sequence with its context. Its target is unknown. Sequencing was performed with immunoSEQ multiplex PCR; in TCRdb, only in-frame clones are kept and a portion is missing. The data contain 24,000 or so clones, almost 85% of them singletons. This entry belongs to a study of graft-versus-host responses after intestinal transplantation. Study overall: Each transplant was multivisceral, liver-intestinal, or isolated intestinal. The recipients all started with anti-thymocyte globulin induction and then took tacrolimus and steroids for 3 to 4 years.

The study, taken as a whole, reports: Circulating GvH clones peaking coincided with falling HvG clones soon after transplant. Recipient marrow harbored GvH clones, some of which surfaced first in ileum or blood.

The V end was cut by 0 bases, the J end by 3 bases, with 12 bases between. The CDR3 runs to 16 residues. From germline, CDR1 is LNHDA and CDR2 SQIVND (reference sequence). Sequenced material: unstimulated CD8+ T cells sorted from spleen or lymph node cells, taken before transplant. V usage is TRBV19 and J usage is TRBJ1-5; D uncertain. This TCR derives from a human donor who was the organ donor for an intestinal transplant. The DNA for the CDR3 is TGTGCCAGTAGTATAGATTGGCAGAATAACAATCAGCCCCAGCATTTT. The encoded protein is CASSIDWQNNNQPQHF.